These 31 T cell receptor beta chains were sequenced from one sample in a study of shared clonotypes between healthy human individuals. Profiled with immunoSEQ multiplex PCR; TCRdb holds only in-frame clones, not every one. The table has millions of clones, more than 85% seen once. The sequencing input was naive CD4+ T cells from PBMCs. Subset meaning: CD45RA+ positively selected. These receptors were taken from a man aged 18 to 29 in good health. Some clones in this sample may be carry-over from other donors' samples.

To note about this clone: This CDR3 is also generated by other DNA sequences in the sample. The genes are TRBV2 and TRBJ2-5; 14 bases line up with TRBD2. This CDR3 has 16 amino acids. V was clipped by 5 bases and J by 3 bases; unmatched bases: 5. Germline loops: CDR1 SNHLY, CDR2 FYNNEI. The CDR3 loop is CASSYGLAGGEETQYF. The CDR3 bases are TGTGCCAGCAGTTATGGACTAGCGGGAGGAGAAGAGACCCAGTACTTC.

V is TRBV6-1 and J is TRBJ1-2; D is uncertain. The V end was cut by 6 bases, the J end by 12 bases, with 14 bases between. The CDR3 length is 11 residues. Germline CDR1 is MNHNS and CDR2 is SASEGT. The CDR3 sequence is CASRLTRKDTF. In nucleotides, the CDR3 is TGTGCCAGCAGACTCACCCGGAAGGACACCTTC.

This clone appeared once. CDR3 region: CAGTTGASGNTIYF. Here the CDR3 DNA reads TGTGCCGGGACCACAGGAGCCTCTGGAAACACCATATATTTT. The gene calls are TRBV2 and TRBJ1-3; a weak D match, TRBD1 (5 bases). CDR1 SNHLY and CDR2 FYNNEI come from the germline V gene. The CDR3 sequence is 14 residues long. V was trimmed by 11 bases and J by 0 bases, leaving 14 bases between them.

The gene calls are TRBV5-4 and TRBJ2-7; D may be TRBD1 (6 bases). CDR3 size: 13 residues. Germline CDR1 is SGHNT and CDR2 is YYREEE (reference sequence). V lost 3 bases to trimming and J lost 2 bases, with 9 bases between them. For the CDR3, the DNA is TGTGCCAGCAGCTCGTACAGGGCCTACGAGCAGTACTTC. It translates to CASSSYRAYEQYF. The whole variable domain, filled in from reference TRBV5-4 and TRBJ2-7, reads ETGVTQSPTHLIKTRGQQVTLRCSSQSGHNTVSWYQQALGQGPQFIFQYYREEENGRGNFPPRFSGLQFPNYSSELNVNALELDDSALYLCASSSYRAYEQYFGPGTRLTVT.

The genes are TRBV7-3 and TRBJ2-7; 8 bases are shared with TRBD2. Germline V CDR1 and CDR2: SGHTA, FQGTGA. Losses at the gene ends were 5 bases for V and 5 bases for J; bases not matched to a gene: 8. This CDR3 has 14 amino acids. The CDR3 spells CASSTGTRSHEQYF. CDR3 DNA sequence: TGTGCCAGCAGCACCGGGACTAGATCGCACGAGCAGTACTTC. Full variable domain (rest looked up from reference TRBV7-3 and TRBJ2-7): GAGVSQTPSNKVTEKGKYVELRCDPISGHTALYWYRQSLGQGPEFLIYFQGTGAADDSGLPNDRFFAVRPEGSVSTLKIQRTERGDSAVYLCASSTGTRSHEQYFGPGTRLTVT.

The chain links TRBV19 to TRBJ1-5, with D possibly TRBD1 on 6 matching bases. From germline, CDR1 is LNHDA and CDR2 SQIVND (reference sequence). The CDR3 covers 20 residues. V was trimmed by 6 bases and J by 0 bases, leaving 27 bases between them. CDR3 protein: CASSLTLDWLGGNSNQPQHF. CDR3 nucleotide sequence: TGTGCCAGTAGCCTGACCCTGGACTGGTTAGGGGGAAATAGCAATCAGCCCCAGCATTTT.

This clone was picked up one time. The rearrangement links TRBV7-9 to TRBJ2-4, with D tentatively TRBD1 or TRBD2 (6 bases each). The germline CDR1 and CDR2 sequences are SEHNR and FQNEAQ (reference sequence). This CDR3 contains 16 residues. V shed 5 bases and J shed 5 bases, with 19 bases lying between them. The CDR3 protein is CASSQGWRGNENIQYF. The CDR3 bases are TGTGCCAGCAGCCAAGGGTGGAGGGGGAACGAAAACATTCAGTACTTC. The full variable domain, its missing parts supplied by reference TRBV7-9 and TRBJ2-4, is DTGVSQNPRHKITKRGQNVTFRCDPISEHNRLYWYRQTLGQGPEFLTYFQNEAQLEKSRLLSDRFSAERPKGSFSTLEIQRTEQGDSAMYLCASSQGWRGNENIQYFGAGTRLSVL.

V usage is TRBV6-1 and J usage is TRBJ2-2; 16 nucleotides match TRBD2. Germline-derived CDR1 and CDR2 are MNHNS and SASEGT. The CDR3 length is 19 residues. V shed 0 bases, J shed 9 bases, and the junction held 10 bases outside the gene matches. The CDR3 spells CASSEALLGLAGGRRELFF. CDR3 DNA: TGTGCCAGCAGTGAAGCGCTTCTGGGACTAGCGGGAGGGCGCCGGGAGCTGTTTTTT.

The table lists this clone with a count of one. This rearrangement joins TRBV7-2 to TRBJ2-7; 9 bases line up with TRBD1. V gave up 5 bases and J gave up 4 bases; unmatched junction bases: 9. Germline assignment: CDR1 SGHTA and CDR2 FQGNSA. The length of the CDR3 is 15 residues. In nucleotides, the CDR3 is TGTGCCAGCAGCGCCTCCGGGACAGGGTATTACGAGCAGTACTTC. It yields the protein CASSASGTGYYEQYF. Variable domain in full (rest from reference TRBV7-2 and TRBJ2-7): GAGVSQSPSNKVTEKGKDVELRCDPISGHTALYWYRQSLGQGLEFLIYFQGNSAPDKSGLPSDRFSAERTGGSVSTLTIQRTQQEDSAVYLCASSASGTGYYEQYFGPGTRLTVT.

V and J are TRBV4-2 and TRBJ2-5, with 8 bases identical to TRBD2. The CDR3 is made up of 14 amino acids. V lost 0 bases and J lost 9; bases outside the gene matches: 6. CDR1 and CDR2 (germline): LGHNA, YNFKEQ. CDR3 sequence (DNA): TGTGCCAGCAGCCAAGATCGGGGCGGGAGGCCCCAGTACTTC. This gives the protein CASSQDRGGRPQYF.

About this clone itself: Other DNA sequences in the sample encode the same CDR3. The chain is built from TRBV6-1 and TRBJ2-7; 11 bases are shared with TRBD1. With V trimmed by 6 bases and J by 1 base, 2 bases remained unmatched. CDR1 is MNHNS, CDR2 SASEGT, per germline. The CDR3 is 14 residues long. Here the CDR3 DNA reads TGTGCCAGCAGGGGGACAGGGGGATCCTACGAGCAGTACTTC. Translation gives CASRGTGGSYEQYF.

This clone was counted a single time. This chain uses TRBV27 with TRBJ2-1; TRBD2 matches at 15 bases. Per the germline V gene, CDR1 is MNHEY and CDR2 is SMNVEV (reference sequence). The CDR3 is made up of 18 amino acids. The J segment lost 3 bases and the V segment lost 3 bases, leaving 6 bases of the junction unmatched. The CDR3 DNA reads TGTGCCAGCAGTTTCCGCGGGACTAGCGGGAGGATCTACAATGAGCAGTTCTTC. It codes for CASSFRGTSGRIYNEQFF.

This chain links TRBV11-2 with TRBJ1-2; TRBD1 agrees at 8 bases. This CDR3 has 15 residues. Germline V CDR1 and CDR2: SGHAT, FQNNGV. V trimming: 5 bases; J trimming: 4 bases; junction bases outside the gene matches: 9. The CDR3 sequence is CASSPDRGRTYGYTF. Written as DNA, the CDR3 is TGTGCCAGCAGCCCCGACAGGGGTAGAACCTATGGCTACACCTTC.

CDR3 bases: TGTGCCAGCAGCTTAGAAAGGGGGCCCTCCTACGAGCAGTACTTC. This codes for CASSLERGPSYEQYF. The chain is built from TRBV11-3 and TRBJ2-7; TRBD1 aligns across 7 bases. V was pared by 0 bases and J by 0 bases, with 2 bases of the junction left unmatched. CDR1 and CDR2 (germline): SGHNT, YENEEA. The CDR3 is 15 amino acids. The full variable domain, its missing parts supplied by reference TRBV11-3 and TRBJ2-7, is EAGVVQSPRYKIIEKKQPVAFWCNPISGHNTLYWYLQNLGQGPELLIRYENEEAVDDSQLPKDRFSAERLKGVDSTLKIQPAELGDSAVYLCASSLERGPSYEQYFGPGTRLTVT.

The chain links TRBV18 to TRBJ2-7; 13 nucleotides agree with TRBD2. Germline CDR1 and CDR2: KGHSH and LQKENI. Trimming cost V 6 bases and J 5 bases; bases outside gene matches: 4. CDR3 size: 14 residues. CDR3 nucleotides: TGTGCCAGCTCTTACGGACTAGCGGGAGACGAGCAGTACTTC. Residues: CASSYGLAGDEQYF. The full variable domain, in which reference TRBV18 and TRBJ2-7 provide the parts outside the CDR3, is NAGVMQNPRHLVRRRGQEARLRCSPMKGHSHVYWYRQLPEEGLKFMVYLQKENIIDESGMPKERFSAEFPKEGPSILRIQQVVRGDSAAYFCASSYGLAGDEQYFGPGTRLTVT.

The chain's CDR3 is CASSVRIRSYNEQFF. CDR3 nucleotide sequence: TGTGCCAGCAGTGTGCGCATCCGCTCCTACAATGAGCAGTTCTTC. This rearrangement joins TRBV2 to TRBJ2-1; D is uncertain. CDR1 is SNHLY and CDR2 is FYNNEI in the germline V gene. This CDR3 is 15 amino acids long. V shed 4 bases and J shed 0 bases, with 10 bases lying between them.

V usage is TRBV2 and J usage is TRBJ2-4; possible D gene TRBD1, 5 bases. Germline-derived CDR1 and CDR2 are SNHLY and FYNNEI. CDR3 size: 12 residues. Trimming cost V 6 bases and J 8 bases, with 11 bases left between them. This chain's CDR3 is CASRQDQDIQYF. The CDR3, as DNA: TGTGCCAGCAGACAGGATCAAGACATTCAGTACTTC.

J is TRBJ1-2 and V is TRBV28; D may be TRBD1 (6 bases). Looked up from germline, CDR1 is MDHEN and CDR2 is SYDVKM. V shed 5 bases and J shed 1 base, with 14 bases lying between them. There are 15 residues in the CDR3. The CDR3, as DNA: TGTGCCAGCAGTCTACGACAGGTGTATAACTATGGCTACACCTTC. Protein: CASSLRQVYNYGYTF.

The J gene is TRBJ2-1, the V gene TRBV28, with D perhaps matching TRBD2 (6 bases). The CDR3 totals 18 residues. Deletions cut 3 bases from V and 8 bases from J, with 26 bases between. Germline loops: CDR1 MDHEN, CDR2 SYDVKM. This CDR3 reads CASSFPYLAAGGMDEQFF. CDR3 nucleotide sequence: TGTGCCAGCAGTTTTCCCTATTTAGCGGCCGGAGGTATGGATGAGCAGTTCTTC.

The rearrangement uses TRBV7-3 and TRBJ1-1; 8 nucleotides match TRBD1. This CDR3 has 14 residues. V trimming: 4 bases; J trimming: 4 bases; junction bases outside the gene matches: 5. Germline V gene data show CDR1 as SGHTA and CDR2 as FQGTGA. The CDR3 DNA reads TGTGCCAGCAGCTCGACAGGGGTGGTCACTGAAGCTTTCTTT. Its protein product is CASSSTGVVTEAFF.

This clone was seen once. This chain links TRBV19 with TRBJ1-4; 7 nucleotides match TRBD1. This CDR3 spans 15 amino acids. CDR1 is LNHDA, CDR2 SQIVND, per germline (reference sequence). V shed 10 bases, J shed 6 bases, and the junction held 14 bases outside the gene matches. In nucleotides, the CDR3 is TGTGCCACAAAGGAAGGGGACAGTTCATATGAAAAACTGTTTTTT. It is translated as CATKEGDSSYEKLFF.

Concerning this clone: Other DNA sequences from this sample encode an identical CDR3 as well. This chain joins TRBV6-1 and TRBJ2-7, with 7 bases matching TRBD2. V lost 5 bases and J lost 1; bases outside the gene matches: 2. Germline V gives CDR1 MNHNS, CDR2 SASEGT. This CDR3 has 13 amino acids. CDR3 sequence: CASSRLASYEQYF. CDR3 DNA sequence: TGTGCCAGCAGTAGACTAGCTTCCTACGAGCAGTACTTC.

The J gene is TRBJ2-1, the V gene TRBV28; D is unresolved. The germline V gene encodes CDR1 MDHEN and CDR2 SYDVKM. The ends were cut back, 6 bases at V and 2 bases at J, with 14 bases in the middle. The length of the CDR3 is 15 residues. The CDR3 nucleotides are TGTGCCAGCAGACCCCCCCGGCGGACCTACAATGAGCAGTTCTTC. This translates into CASRPPRRTYNEQFF. The full variable domain, its missing parts supplied by reference TRBV28 and TRBJ2-1, is DVKVTQSSRYLVKRTGEKVFLECVQDMDHENMFWYRQDPGLGLRLIYFSYDVKMKEKGDIPEGYSVSREKKERFSLILESASTNQTSMYLCASRPPRRTYNEQFFGPGTRLTVL.

Here the CDR3 reads CASSRPQGLSSYNEQFF. CDR3 coding DNA: TGTGCCAGCAGCCGACCACAGGGGCTGAGCTCCTACAATGAGCAGTTCTTC. V gene TRBV5-5 combines with J gene TRBJ2-1, with 7 bases that match TRBD1. Germline values: CDR1 SGHKS, CDR2 YYEKEE (reference sequence). Trimming at V came to 4 bases and at J to 0 bases, leaving 10 bases not matched to a gene. The CDR3 runs to 17 residues.

The chain couples TRBV29-1 to TRBJ1-1, with D hard to call. This CDR3 is built from 10 residues. The germline V gene has CDR1 SQVTM and CDR2 ANQGSEA. With 7 bases removed from V and 11 bases from J, the gap between germline ends came to 14 bases. Here the CDR3 DNA reads TGCAGCGCTATCTTTTCACGGGCTTTCTTT. Residues: CSAIFSRAFF.

Comment on this clone: Other DNA sequences in this specimen translate into the identical CDR3. The chain joins TRBV7-2 to TRBJ1-5, with D unresolved. This CDR3 has 13 residues. Germline CDR1 and CDR2: SGHTA and FQGNSA. V shed 1 base and J shed 4 bases, with 5 bases lying between them. CDR3 loop: CASSLVPNQPQHF. The CDR3 coding sequence is TGTGCCAGCAGCTTAGTCCCTAATCAGCCCCAGCATTTT.

The chain has TRBV5-1 and TRBJ2-3; TRBD1 matches at 8 bases. Per the germline V gene, CDR1 is SGHRS and CDR2 is YFSETQ. The V segment lost 4 bases and the J segment 2 bases; nucleotides outside the gene matches: 6. The CDR3 length is 15 residues. The CDR3 region has the DNA TGCGCCAGCAGCCCACAGGGGGTGCTCACAGATACGCAGTATTTT. It specifies CASSPQGVLTDTQYF.

The chain employs TRBV5-1 and TRBJ2-3; 10 bases line up with TRBD1. Looked up from germline, CDR1 is SGHRS and CDR2 is YFSETQ. The length of the CDR3 is 14 residues. The ends lost 4 bases at V and 5 bases at J; junction bases unmatched: 4. CDR3 sequence (DNA): TGCGCCAGCAGCGAGACAGGGGGCTTAGATACGCAGTATTTT. This encodes CASSETGGLDTQYF. The complete variable domain, with remaining parts taken from reference TRBV5-1 and TRBJ2-3, reads KAGVTQTPRYLIKTRGQQVTLSCSPISGHRSVSWYQQTPGQGLQFLFEYFSETQRNKGNFPGRFSGRQFSNSRSEMNVSTLELGDSALYLCASSETGGLDTQYFGPGTRLTVL.

On this clone itself: At the DNA level, this CDR3 is encoded by other sequences in the same sample as well. V is TRBV5-6 and J is TRBJ1-2; 9 bases agree with TRBD1. The CDR3 has 14 residues. Germline CDR1 reads SGHDT; CDR2 reads YYEEEE. With 3 bases clipped from V and 2 bases from J, the junction kept 2 bases outside the gene matches. DNA for the CDR3: TGTGCCAGCAGCTCCGACAGGGGGAACTATGGCTACACCTTC. Translation: CASSSDRGNYGYTF.

This chain links TRBV5-1 with TRBJ1-1, with D hard to call. The length of the CDR3 is 13 residues. The V end lost 8 bases, the J end lost 2 bases, and 13 bases lay between the germline ends. The germline V gene has CDR1 SGHRS and CDR2 YFSETQ. CDR3 nucleotide sequence: TGCGCCAGTAAGTTGGACTTCAACACTGAAGCTTTCTTT. This gives the protein CASKLDFNTEAFF.

The rearrangement uses TRBV29-1 and TRBJ2-5; possibly TRBD2 for D (7 bases). V was shortened by 1 base and J by 2 bases, with 14 bases between the two germline ends. This CDR3 comprises 15 residues. Germline CDR1 is SQVTM and CDR2 is ANQGSEA. CDR3 protein: CSVEARGGGQETQYF. The CDR3 DNA follows: TGCAGCGTTGAAGCGAGGGGAGGGGGACAAGAGACCCAGTACTTC.